Below are 18 T cell receptor beta chains sequenced from a single sample in a study of blood T cells in healthy people across ages. Then a second PCR, running roughly 7 to 11 cycles, was carried out with a sample-barcoded 5' primer and a J-beta primer mix. TCRdb reanalysed the 5' RACE reads using MiXCR and keeps one entry per CDR3 protein. The table has more than 800,000 distinct CDR3 sequences, 25% to 35% seen once; the top ten hold 15% to 20%. Sequenced input: blood. These receptors were obtained from a woman older than 75 in good health.

This clonotype was detected only once. This sequence joins TRBV6-4 and TRBJ1-1; maybe TRBD1 (6 bases). The V gene lost 6 bases and the J gene lost 7 bases, with 12 bases spanning the gap. This CDR3 has 12 amino acids. Germline values: CDR1 MRHNA, CDR2 SNTAGT. CDR3 sequence reads: CASRNNRVEAFF. CDR3 bases: TGTGCCAGCAGAAACAACAGGGTTGAAGCTTTCTTT.

For this clonotype: A read error is possible here, since a much larger clone lies one base away. This chain links TRBV12-3 or TRBV12-4 with TRBJ1-2; TRBD1 is a possible D gene (6 bases). The CDR3 totals 13 residues. This chain's CDR3 is CAGSFYQGYGYTF. The CDR3 bases are TGTGCCGGCAGTTTCTATCAGGGGTATGGCTACACCTTC.

Comments on this clonotype: This may come from a read error, since a much larger clone is one base off. The genes are TRBV5-1 and TRBJ2-1, with 10 bases that match TRBD2. The CDR3 runs to 14 residues. Germline V gene lookup returns CDR1 SGHRS and CDR2 YFSETQ. V dropped 7 bases and J dropped 14; count of bases not matched to a gene: 15. Written as DNA, the CDR3 is TGCGCCAGCGGCCCCCAGGGGAATAGCGGGGGGAAGTTCTTC. As protein: CASGPQGNSGGKFF.

This clonotype was seen ten or more times. The chain uses TRBV11-2 and TRBJ2-3; 8 nucleotides match TRBD2. The germline V gene has CDR1 SGHAT and CDR2 FQNNGV. CDR3 size: 16 residues. V shed 2 bases and J 0 bases; nucleotides not matched to a gene: 4. The DNA for the CDR3 is TGTGCCAGCAGCTTAAACGGGGGGGCTAGCACAGATACGCAGTATTTT. This codes for CASSLNGGASTDTQYF. Complete variable domain (other parts from reference TRBV11-2 and TRBJ2-3): EAGVAQSPRYKIIEKRQSVAFWCNPISGHATLYWYQQILGQGPKLLIQFQNNGVVDDSQLPKDRFSAERLKGVDSTLKIQPAKLEDSAVYLCASSLNGGASTDTQYFGPGTRLTVL.

This clonotype was counted many times. Written as DNA, the CDR3 is TGTGCCAGCAGCGCAGGGGGGGCCTTCTACAATGAGCAGTTCTTC. This gives the protein CASSAGGAFYNEQFF. The chain joins TRBV7-2 to TRBJ2-1; possibly TRBD1 or TRBD2 for D (7 bases each). V lost 5 bases and J 3 bases, leaving 14 bases between the germline ends. The CDR3 runs to 15 residues. Germline lookup yields CDR1 SGHTA and CDR2 FQGNSA.

This clonotype was counted only a few times. DNA for the CDR3: TGTGCCAGCAGCCCGGTGCCGGATCAGCCCCAGCATTTT. Translation: CASSPVPDQPQHF. This chain connects TRBV7-2 to TRBJ1-5; D gene unclear. V gave up 5 bases and J gave up 5 bases, with 10 bases separating them. CDR3 length: 13 residues. CDR1 SGHTA and CDR2 FQGNSA come from the germline V gene.

The rearrangement links TRBV7-2 to TRBJ2-1; TRBD2 matches 10 bases. V lost 4 bases and J lost 6; bases outside the gene matches: 3. Per germline, CDR1 SGHTA and CDR2 FQGNSA. The CDR3 runs to 14 residues. The CDR3 sequence: CASSSLAGINEQFF. DNA of the CDR3: TGTGCCAGCAGCTCACTAGCGGGAATCAATGAGCAGTTCTTC. Based on the CDR3 plus reference TRBV7-2 and TRBJ2-1, the full variable domain is GAGVSQSPSNKVTEKGKDVELRCDPISGHTALYWYRQSLGQGLEFLIYFQGNSAPDKSGLPSDRFSAERTGGSVSTLTIQRTQQEDSAVYLCASSSLAGINEQFFGPGTRLTVL.

This chain joins TRBV3-1 and TRBJ2-7; maybe TRBD1 (6 bases). This CDR3 is built from 12 residues. Germline V lookup: CDR1 LGHDT, CDR2 YNNKEL (reference sequence). V was clipped by 1 base and J by 13 bases, with 14 bases between them. The CDR3 region is CASSQGVGQFYF. The CDR3 DNA is TGTGCCAGCAGCCAAGGTGTCGGACAGTTTTACTTC.

In its sample, this clonotype was seen many times. CDR3 protein: CASSVPGQRNIQYF. CDR3 DNA sequence: TGTGCCAGCAGCGTACCGGGACAGCGAAACATTCAGTACTTC. The genes are TRBV7-2 and TRBJ2-4, with TRBD1 identical over 7 bases. The CDR3 contains 14 residues. V lost 5 bases and J lost 6; bases outside the gene matches: 7. Germline V gene data show CDR1 as SGHTA and CDR2 as FQGNSA.

The sample holds a few counts of this clonotype. The rearrangement joins TRBV5-5 to TRBJ1-4; D gene uncertain. Between the trimmed V and J ends, which lost 0 bases and 4 bases, there was a span of 10 bases. This CDR3 comprises 15 residues. CDR1 is SGHKS, CDR2 YYEKEE, per germline (reference sequence). The CDR3 DNA reads TGTGCCAGCAGCTTGGGCCCAAACAGTAATGAAAAACTGTTTTTT. As protein: CASSLGPNSNEKLFF. Using reference TRBV5-5 and TRBJ1-4 for the parts outside the CDR3, the full variable domain is DAGVTQSPTHLIKTRGQQVTLRCSPISGHKSVSWYQQVLGQGPQFIFQYYEKEERGRGNFPDRFSARQFPNYSSELNVNALLLGDSALYLCASSLGPNSNEKLFFGSGTQLSVL.

This clonotype has ten or more counts. This chain connects TRBV27 to TRBJ1-5; TRBD1 is a possible D gene (6 bases). The ends were cut back, 4 bases at V and 7 bases at J, with 14 bases in the middle. This CDR3 region has 14 residues. The germline V gene has CDR1 MNHEY and CDR2 SMNVEV (reference sequence). The CDR3 reads CASSSTGFGQPQHF. The CDR3 nucleotides are TGTGCCAGCAGTTCAACAGGGTTCGGCCAGCCCCAGCATTTT.

About this clonotype: Sequence at one end of the junction differs from germline and may be a read error. V gene TRBV14 combines with J gene TRBJ2-5, with no clear D. The CDR3 consists of 14 residues. The germline gives CDR1 SGHDN, CDR2 FVKESK. The CDR3 region has the DNA TGTGCCAACAGCCAAGTCCCGGCCCCAAGGACCCAGTACTTC. Residues: CANSQVPAPRTQYF.

Comments on this clonotype: This may come from a read error, since a much larger clone is one base off. The chain combines TRBV5-1 with TRBJ2-5; TRBD2 matches 12 bases. Per the germline V gene, CDR1 is SGHRS and CDR2 is YFSETQ. The CDR3 runs to 16 residues. Trimming removed 3 bases from V and 11 bases from J; junction bases left unmatched: 14. CDR3 DNA sequence: TGCGCCAGCAGCTCGACTAGCGGGGGAAATTACAATGAGCAGTACTTC. Protein: CASSSTSGGNYNEQYF.

The CDR3 region is CASSHSPCPSGGPFSYNEQFF. Written as DNA, the CDR3 is TGTGCCAGCAGCCATTCCCCCTGTCCCAGCGGGGGGCCCTTCTCCTACAATGAGCAGTTCTTC. This rearrangement joins TRBV3-1 to TRBJ2-1, with TRBD2 matching 9 bases. J was trimmed by 0 bases and V by 3 bases; bases with no gene match: 18. Germline V gene data show CDR1 as LGHDT and CDR2 as YNNKEL (reference sequence). The CDR3 is 21 residues long.

Many counts were recorded for this clonotype. This chain joins TRBV7-9 and TRBJ2-1, with D possibly TRBD1 on 5 matching bases. Deletions cut 3 bases from V and 0 bases from J, with 12 bases between. This CDR3 is built from 16 residues. Looked up from germline, CDR1 is SEHNR and CDR2 is FQNEAQ (reference sequence). The CDR3 DNA reads TGTGCCAGCAGCTTCCGACAGTCCAGCTCCTACAATGAGCAGTTCTTC. Encoded protein: CASSFRQSSSYNEQFF.

This clonotype appeared many times. V and J are TRBV5-4 and TRBJ2-1; the D gene is possibly TRBD1 (6 bases). V was cut by 0 bases and J by 9 bases, with 10 bases left in between. CDR3 length: 13 amino acids. Per germline, CDR1 SGHNT and CDR2 YYREEE (reference sequence). CDR3 nucleotide sequence: TGTGCCAGCAGCTTGGACAGGGATGGTGAGCAGTTCTTC. Translated: CASSLDRDGEQFF.

This clonotype was counted ten times or more. The chain has TRBV30 and TRBJ2-5; D is uncertain. Germline lookup yields CDR1 GTSNPN and CDR2 SVGIG (reference sequence). V gave up 2 bases and J gave up 3 bases, with 7 bases separating them. This CDR3 region has 12 residues. The CDR3 DNA reads TGTGCCTGGAGTATGGGGAAAGAGACCCAGTACTTC. Protein: CAWSMGKETQYF. Together with reference TRBV30 and TRBJ2-5, the CDR3 gives the full variable domain: SQTIHQWPATLVQPVGSPLSLECTVEGTSNPNLYWYRQAAGRGLQLLFYSVGIGQISSEVPQNLSASRPQDRQFILSSKKLLLSDSGFYLCAWSMGKETQYFGPGTRLLVL.

In the case of this clonotype: A much larger clone lies one base from this, so it may be a read error. The chain has TRBV20-1 and TRBJ2-3; the D is unclear. The CDR3 has 11 amino acids. Germline CDR1 and CDR2: DFQATT and SNEGSKA (reference sequence). The CDR3 sequence: CRAPGTDTQYF. CDR3 in DNA: TGCAGGGCCCCAGGAACAGATACGCAGTATTTT.